This TCR beta chain appears in the sequencing data of a study of blood T cell repertoires in COVID-19 (dated by TCRdb to the early 2020s). The study in broad terms: The collaborator samples originated in the United States, Italy and Spain and spanned the acute and convalescent phases of COVID-19. The prospective study material was composed of cDNA or gDNA derived from T cells, B-cell-depleted T cells, or PBMCs. The dataset comprised deeply sampled blood TCRbeta repertoires from subjects exposed to, actively infected with, or recovered from COVID-19. The repertoires were made available in a free public database intended to serve as a resource for research on the immune response to SARS-CoV-2. Samples came from the ongoing ImmuneRACE study (first 160 participants) plus 1,254 subjects from 6 global collaborators. The sample metadata nearly always contained a de-identified subject ID, COVID-19 status, age in years and sex. Where available, HLA class I and class II types were taken from metadata supplied by the sample provider and were not determined by assay-based typing. What the research found in general, with its limitations: The amount of clinical and demographic metadata varied by source and participant and was provided uncurated.

With regard to this clone: This clone's antigen is unknown. Base-call qualities are not available, and no considerably larger clone is one nucleotide away.

The collaborating institutions used their own protocols to collect whole blood in K2EDTA tubes. For TCRbeta analysis, collaborator samples were shipped as frozen whole blood, as isolated PBMCs, or as DNA extracted from either sample type. Including the terminal cysteine and phenylalanine, the CDR3 comprises 18 residues. Only CDR3 DNA remains: 54 bases, in frame from the first base. TCRbeta CDR3 regions were amplified from genomic DNA using the immunoSEQ Assay, a bias-controlled multiplex PCR. The authors' analysis ran thus. Within the assay, amplification of reference gene primers was used to estimate how many nucleated cells each sample contained. To quantify the absolute abundance of each unique TCRbeta CDR3 rearrangement, sequence reads were collapsed and filtered. For each sample, productive Simpson clonality was calculated as the square root of Simpson's diversity index across productive rearrangements. Entries here come from immuneACCESS through TCRdb and include only in-frame sequences with V and J called. Some clones fail to appear in such tables; in the studies checked, an unresolved V gene covers under half of the shortfall, and the cause of the remainder is unknown. V, J and clone size were drawn from that table, and D and trimming were deduced from the DNA. Present in this sample are approximately 330,000 clones, 85% to 90% of which were seen just once. The ten top clones hold 4% of the sample.

The origin of this receptor is a woman in her forties or fifties with active or convalescent COVID-19. Sequencing was performed on peripheral blood. The sequence links TRBV21-1 to TRBJ1-1; the table's D call of TRBD1 was not tested on the DNA. TRBV21-1 constitutes a pseudogene. The CDR3 region reads CASSKSSCDRGLGTEAFF. The nucleotide sequence is TGTGCCAGCAGCAAAAGTTCCTGCGACAGGGGGCTCGGCACTGAAGCTTTCTTT.